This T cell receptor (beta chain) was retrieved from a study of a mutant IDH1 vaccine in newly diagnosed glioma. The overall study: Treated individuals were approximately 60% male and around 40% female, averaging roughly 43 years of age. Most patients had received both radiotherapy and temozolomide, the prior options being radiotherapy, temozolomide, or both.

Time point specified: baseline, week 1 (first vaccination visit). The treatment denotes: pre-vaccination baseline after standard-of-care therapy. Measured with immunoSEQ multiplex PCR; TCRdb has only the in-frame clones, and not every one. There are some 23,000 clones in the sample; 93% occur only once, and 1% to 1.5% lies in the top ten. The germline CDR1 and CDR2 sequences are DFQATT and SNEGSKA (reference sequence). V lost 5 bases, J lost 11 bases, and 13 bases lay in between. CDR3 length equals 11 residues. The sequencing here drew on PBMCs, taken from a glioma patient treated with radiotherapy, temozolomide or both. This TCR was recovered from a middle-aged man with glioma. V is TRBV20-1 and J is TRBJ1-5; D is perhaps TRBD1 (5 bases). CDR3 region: CSASLRGAQHF. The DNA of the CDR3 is TGCAGTGCTTCTTTACGGGGGGCCCAGCATTTT.